One sample yielded the 21 T cell receptor beta chains listed below, sequenced in a study of long-term antiretroviral therapy in people with HIV. A v3.0 immunoSEQ assay was performed at survey level. TCRdb keeps only in-frame clones here, not all; method: immunoSEQ multiplex PCR. The data show about 16,000 clones, with 85% to 90% seen just once and about 12% held by the top ten. This sample comprised unsorted PBMCs, obtained 0.7 years before starting antiretroviral therapy. These receptors originate from a man aged 50-60 years with HIV.

The chain links TRBV29-1 to TRBJ2-1; 11 positions agree with TRBD2. Germline CDR1 and CDR2: SQVTM and ANQGSEA. V lost 5 bases to trimming and J lost 6 bases; unmatched junction nucleotides: 9. The CDR3 is 15 residues long. This chain's CDR3 is CSVQFTGTSGNEQFF. The CDR3 DNA is TGCAGCGTTCAATTCACTGGGACTAGCGGCAATGAGCAGTTCTTC.

This rearrangement joins TRBV5-6 to TRBJ1-1, with 7 bases lining up with TRBD1. The junction had 5 bases not matched to a gene; V was cut back by 4 bases and J by 8 bases. The CDR3 length is 12 residues. Germline V gene sequence: CDR1 SGHDT, CDR2 YYEEEE. The DNA of the CDR3 is TGTGCCAGCAGCGTGGGACAGCCAGAAGCTTTCTTT. Protein product: CASSVGQPEAFF.

The chain recombines TRBV9 with TRBJ1-3, with a possible D match to TRBD1 (6 bases). Germline V CDR1 and CDR2: SGDLS, YYNGEE. The CDR3 totals 15 residues. Trimming left V 3 bases short and J 8 bases short, with 18 bases between. CDR3 nucleotides: TGTGCCAGCAGCGCTCAGCTGTCGGGGGCGGACACCATATATTTT. It yields the protein CASSAQLSGADTIYF.

The CDR3 reads CASRTSGELYNEQFF. The CDR3, as DNA: TGCGCCAGCCGGACTAGCGGGGAACTATACAATGAGCAGTTCTTC. The J gene is TRBJ2-1, the V gene TRBV4-1; 12 bases agree with TRBD2. Germline CDR1 MGHRA, CDR2 YSYEKL. V lost 8 bases to trimming and J lost 4 bases; unmatched junction nucleotides: 6. The CDR3 contains 15 residues.

The sample holds a few counts of this clone. The genes are TRBV2 and TRBJ2-7, with 10 bases lining up with TRBD1. The germline V gene encodes CDR1 SNHLY and CDR2 FYNNEI. The CDR3 has 13 residues. The V segment lost 7 bases and the J segment 5 bases; nucleotides outside the gene matches: 5. The CDR3 here is CASNRGTGDEQYF. The CDR3 nucleotides are TGTGCCAGCAATCGGGGGACAGGGGACGAGCAGTACTTC.

The chain employs TRBV11-2 and TRBJ2-5; 8 positions match TRBD2. The germline V gene encodes CDR1 SGHAT and CDR2 FQNNGV. The junction had 8 bases not matched to a gene; V was cut back by 0 bases and J by 5 bases. CDR3 length: 16 amino acids. This chain's CDR3 is CASSLEALAGGETQYF. The CDR3 nucleotides read TGTGCCAGCAGCTTAGAGGCTCTAGCGGGCGGGGAGACCCAGTACTTC.

Only one count was recorded for this clone. The chain joins TRBV4-1 to TRBJ2-5; TRBD1 agrees at 7 bases. The germline V gene has CDR1 MGHRA and CDR2 YSYEKL. There are 17 residues in the CDR3. Trimming cost V 6 bases and J 4 bases; bases outside gene matches: 17. CDR3 residues: CASRHILGTVDRETQYF. CDR3 in DNA: TGCGCCAGCAGGCACATACTGGGGACAGTGGATAGAGAGACCCAGTACTTC.

The V gene is TRBV6-5, the J gene TRBJ2-5, with D perhaps TRBD2 (6 bases). CDR3 length equals 13 residues. Between the trimmed V and J ends, which lost 8 bases and 0 bases, there was a span of 10 bases. Looked up from germline, CDR1 is MNHEY and CDR2 is SVGAGI. CDR3 DNA sequence: TGTGCCAGCCACCGGGGGAACCAAGAGACCCAGTACTTC. Protein product: CASHRGNQETQYF.

This clone was counted a single time. The chain uses TRBV11-3 and TRBJ2-2; 7 bases line up with TRBD1. Trimming cost V 4 bases and J 0 bases; bases outside gene matches: 14. Germline V gene sequence: CDR1 SGHNT, CDR2 YENEEA. CDR3 length equals 19 residues. DNA of the CDR3: TGTGCCAGCAGCTATACATATCCTGGACAGGACGCGAACACCGGGGAGCTGTTTTTT. Translation gives CASSYTYPGQDANTGELFF.

CDR3 sequence: CASSYSQGGYGYTF. CDR3 nucleotides: TGTGCCAGCAGTTACTCTCAGGGTGGATATGGCTACACCTTC. This chain joins TRBV6-6 and TRBJ1-2; maybe TRBD1 (5 bases). Deletions cut 0 bases from V and 5 bases from J, with 10 bases between. Germline V lookup: CDR1 MNHNY, CDR2 SVGAGI (reference sequence). The CDR3 totals 14 residues.

The chain uses TRBV4-1 and TRBJ1-6; D not certain. Trimming cost V 2 bases and J 3 bases, with 8 bases left between them. The V gene's germline CDR1 is MGHRA and CDR2 YSYEKL. CDR3 length: 15 residues. As DNA, the CDR3 is TGCGCCAGCAGCCAACGCTTAGGCTATAATTCACCCCTCCACTTT. Translating it yields CASSQRLGYNSPLHF.

This clone was seen once. The V and J genes are TRBV7-9 and TRBJ1-1; D unresolved. Between the trimmed V and J ends, which lost 7 bases and 7 bases, there was a span of 16 bases. Germline V gene lookup returns CDR1 SEHNR and CDR2 FQNEAQ (reference sequence). The CDR3 covers 13 residues. The CDR3 is CASIFGRSNEAFF. The CDR3 region has the DNA TGTGCCAGCATTTTCGGACGGTCGAATGAAGCTTTCTTT.

This chain links TRBV29-1 with TRBJ2-3, with D possibly matching TRBD2 (5 bases). The germline CDR1 and CDR2 sequences are SQVTM and ANQGSEA. The CDR3 sequence is 14 residues long. The V gene lost 4 bases and the J gene lost 5 bases, with 16 bases spanning the gap. CDR3 coding DNA: TGCAGCGTTGCCGTCCTAGCCAGCTTAGATACGCAGTATTTT. Encoded protein: CSVAVLASLDTQYF.

Here the CDR3 reads CAISLDPRPGTQYF. The CDR3 coding sequence is TGTGCCATCAGTCTAGACCCGAGGCCCGGAACGCAGTATTTT. J is TRBJ2-3 and V is TRBV10-3, with D unclear. This CDR3 comprises 14 residues. V shed 5 bases and J shed 9 bases, with 18 bases lying between them. Per germline, CDR1 ENHRY and CDR2 SYGVKD.

This chain uses TRBV30 with TRBJ2-1, with 8 bases fitting TRBD2. V gave up 0 bases and J gave up 0 bases; unmatched junction bases: 4. Germline lookup yields CDR1 GTSNPN and CDR2 SVGIG (reference sequence). The length of the CDR3 is 16 residues. The CDR3: CAWSVSGGSSYNEQFF. The CDR3 region has the DNA TGTGCCTGGAGTGTAAGCGGGGGCAGCTCCTACAATGAGCAGTTCTTC.

The CDR3 nucleotides are TGCGCCAGCAGCGCAACGGCGGAGGATACGCAGTATTTT. Translated, it gives CASSATAEDTQYF. The chain links TRBV10-1 to TRBJ2-3; D not resolved. Trimming shortened V by 6 bases and J by 6 bases, and 13 bases separated the two germline ends. Germline V CDR1 and CDR2: WNHNN, SYGVQD (reference sequence). CDR3 length: 13 amino acids.

This sequence joins TRBV2 and TRBJ1-1; 8 bases match TRBD1. With 6 bases clipped from V and 5 bases from J, the junction kept 11 bases outside the gene matches. CDR3 length: 15 amino acids. In germline, CDR1 is SNHLY, CDR2 FYNNEI. CDR3 nucleotide sequence: TGTGCCAGCAGCCCGTACGGACAGGGTCAGACTGAAGCTTTCTTT. Its translation is CASSPYGQGQTEAFF.

This clone was found a few times. The J gene is TRBJ1-2, the V gene TRBV5-1; D is possibly TRBD1 (6 bases). Per germline, CDR1 SGHRS and CDR2 YFSETQ. The V gene lost 1 base and the J gene lost 5 bases, with 21 bases spanning the gap. The CDR3 consists of 17 residues. CDR3 loop: CASSLRTSLGGAYGYTF. The DNA for the CDR3 is TGCGCCAGCAGCTTGAGGACTTCGCTGGGGGGCGCGTATGGCTACACCTTC.

The chain uses TRBV6-6 and TRBJ2-2; no clear D. With 7 bases removed from V and 0 bases from J, the gap between germline ends came to 12 bases. Per the germline V gene, CDR1 is MNHNY and CDR2 is SVGAGI (reference sequence). The CDR3 runs to 15 residues. CDR3 sequence: CASIGRFSNTGELFF. Written as DNA, the CDR3 is TGTGCCAGCATCGGGCGGTTTTCGAACACCGGGGAGCTGTTTTTT.

The chain joins TRBV5-1 to TRBJ2-7; 7 nucleotides agree with TRBD1. The CDR3 has 15 amino acids. Germline-derived CDR1 and CDR2 are SGHRS and YFSETQ. J lost 1 base, V lost 4 bases, and 8 bases had no gene match. The CDR3 DNA reads TGCGCCAGCAGCCTGTCCGGGACAGCTTCCTACGAGCAGTACTTC. It codes for CASSLSGTASYEQYF.

This clone was detected only once. The V gene is TRBV11-1, the J gene TRBJ2-7; TRBD2 matches 7 bases. Germline CDR1 is SGHAT and CDR2 is FQDESV (reference sequence). The CDR3 is made up of 16 amino acids. The V segment lost 5 bases and the J segment 4 bases; nucleotides outside the gene matches: 14. CDR3 DNA: TGTGCCAGCAGCCGAGATTTGGATCGGGGAGGGTACGAGCAGTACTTC. It specifies CASSRDLDRGGYEQYF.